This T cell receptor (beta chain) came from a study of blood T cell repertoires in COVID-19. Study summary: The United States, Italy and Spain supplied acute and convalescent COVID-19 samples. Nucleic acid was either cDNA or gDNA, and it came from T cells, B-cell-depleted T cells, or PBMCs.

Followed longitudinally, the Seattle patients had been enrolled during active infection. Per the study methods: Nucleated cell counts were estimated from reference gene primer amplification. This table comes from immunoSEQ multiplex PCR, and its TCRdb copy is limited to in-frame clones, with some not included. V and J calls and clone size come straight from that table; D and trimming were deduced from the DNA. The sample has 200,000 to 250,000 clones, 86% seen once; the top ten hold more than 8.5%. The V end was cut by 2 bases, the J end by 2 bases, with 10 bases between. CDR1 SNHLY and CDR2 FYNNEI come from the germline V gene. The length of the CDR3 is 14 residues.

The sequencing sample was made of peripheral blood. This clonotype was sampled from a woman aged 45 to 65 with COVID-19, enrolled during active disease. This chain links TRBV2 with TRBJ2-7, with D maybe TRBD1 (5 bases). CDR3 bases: TGTGCCAGCAGTGAAATAGGGGTCACCTACGAGCAGTACGTC. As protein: CASSEIGVTYEQYV.